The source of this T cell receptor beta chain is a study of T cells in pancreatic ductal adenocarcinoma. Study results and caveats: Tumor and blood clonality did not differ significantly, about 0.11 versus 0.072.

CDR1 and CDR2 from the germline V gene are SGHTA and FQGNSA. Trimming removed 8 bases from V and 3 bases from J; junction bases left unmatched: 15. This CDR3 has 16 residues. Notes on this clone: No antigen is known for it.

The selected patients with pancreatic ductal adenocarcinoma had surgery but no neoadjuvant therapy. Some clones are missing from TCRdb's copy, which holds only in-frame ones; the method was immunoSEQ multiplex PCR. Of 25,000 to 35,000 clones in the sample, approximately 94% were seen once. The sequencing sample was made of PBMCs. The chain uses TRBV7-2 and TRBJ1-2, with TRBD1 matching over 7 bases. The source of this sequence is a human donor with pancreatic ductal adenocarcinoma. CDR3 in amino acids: CASVLTSRDSYYGYTF. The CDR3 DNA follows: TGTGCCAGCGTACTGACGTCCCGGGACAGTTACTATGGCTACACCTTC. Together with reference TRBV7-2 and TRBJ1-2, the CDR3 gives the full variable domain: GAGVSQSPSNKVTEKGKDVELRCDPISGHTALYWYRQSLGQGLEFLIYFQGNSAPDKSGLPSDRFSAERTGGSVSTLTIQRTQQEDSAVYLCASVLTSRDSYYGYTFGSGTRLTVV.